This is a list of T cell receptor beta chains from one sample in a study of beta chain features in type 1 diabetes. The method was immunoSEQ multiplex PCR; TCRdb's version includes in-frame clones alone and lacks a portion of them. The sample contains hundreds of thousands of clones, about 32% of which appear only once. The sequenced sample consisted of naive CD4+ T cells from blood. All receptors come from a man younger than 30 in good health. CDR3s include the opening cysteine and the closing phenylalanine or tryptophan. Each record gives: V gene, J gene, clone size, D gene, CDR3 protein, CDR3 DNA. D genes are given only for firm matches. Size is stated for part of the rows, as once, few or many counts, or as a class when the clone is expanded.

>TRBV30|TRBJ2-7|few|.
CAWMPASKPYEQYF
TGTGCCTGGATGCCGGCCTCCAAACCCTACGAGCAGTACTTC
>TRBV30|TRBJ2-5|.|.
CAWSGAGGAETQYF
TGTGCCTGGAGTGGAGCAGGGGGGGCGGAGACCCAGTACTTC
>TRBV7-2|TRBJ2-7|.|.
CASSPGRSDGQYF
TGTGCCAGCAGCCCCGGACGGAGTGATGGGCAGTACTTC
>TRBV10-3|TRBJ2-1|.|.
CAISELAGVHNEQFF
TGTGCCATCAGTGAGCTAGCAGGGGTACACAATGAGCAGTTCTTC
>TRBV15|TRBJ1-2|few|TRBD1
CATSRDSQGLGYTF
TGTGCCACCAGCAGAGATTCACAGGGGCTTGGCTACACCTTC
>TRBV19|TRBJ2-3|few|.
CATARRNTDTQYF
TGTGCCACCGCTCGGAGGAACACAGATACGCAGTATTTT
>TRBV7-8|TRBJ2-7|.|.
CASSFLEQGYEQYF
TGTGCCAGCAGCTTTTTGGAACAGGGATACGAGCAGTACTTC
>TRBV30|TRBJ2-1|.|TRBD1
CAWSVGTGRYNEQFF
TGTGCCTGGAGTGTAGGGACAGGGCGCTACAATGAGCAGTTCTTC
>TRBV30|TRBJ1-3|.|.
CAWGTGIYFSGNTIYF
TGTGCCTGGGGAACAGGGATCTACTTCTCTGGAAACACCATATATTTT
>TRBV5-6|TRBJ2-7|.|TRBD2
CASSGWAGVPYEQYF
TGTGCCAGCAGCGGCTGGGCGGGGGTCCCCTACGAGCAGTACTTC
>TRBV29-1|TRBJ2-2|.|.
CSVEGAGTANTGELFF
TGCAGCGTTGAAGGGGCCGGGACCGCGAACACCGGGGAGCTGTTTTTT